The 8 T cell receptor beta chains below were found in one sample sequenced in a study of shared clonotypes between healthy human individuals. The naive CD8 fraction comprised CD45RO-negative cells positively selected for CCR7 and excluded terminally differentiated effector memory CD45RA+ cells. Using immunoSEQ multiplex PCR, the repertoire was profiled, and TCRdb retains in-frame clones only, with some absent. The data show about 2 million clones, about 95% seen once. Material for sequencing was naive CD8+ T cells sorted from blood. The receptors were sampled from a man aged 18 to 30 in good health.

This chain uses TRBV7-6 with TRBJ2-7; the D gene is possibly TRBD1 (5 bases). The germline gives CDR1 SGHVS, CDR2 FNYEAQ. The CDR3 totals 16 residues. Deletions cut 5 bases from V and 7 bases from J, with 24 bases between. The CDR3 nucleotides read TGTGCCAGCAGCCCACACCCAGGGAACCCACTGGAGGAGCAGTACTTC. Translated, it gives CASSPHPGNPLEEQYF.

This clone appeared a single time. This sequence joins TRBV28 and TRBJ2-7, with no clear D. The V and J ends lost 7 bases and 3 bases respectively, with 4 bases between them. The CDR3 extends over 10 amino acids. Germline CDR1 and CDR2: MDHEN and SYDVKM. The CDR3 region has the DNA TGTGCCAGCAAGGGCTACGAGCAGTACTTC. Residues: CASKGYEQYF.

The chain combines TRBV5-4 with TRBJ1-1; tentatively, D is TRBD1 (6 bases). The CDR3 extends over 15 amino acids. Trimming removed 7 bases at V and 0 bases at J, with 16 bases between. Germline V gene data show CDR1 as SGHNT and CDR2 as YYREEE (reference sequence). Here the CDR3 reads CASGTGPILNTEAFF. CDR3 nucleotides: TGTGCCAGCGGAACAGGGCCAATCCTGAACACTGAAGCTTTCTTT.

This chain connects TRBV6-1 to TRBJ1-2; 9 bases are shared with TRBD1. The germline CDR1 and CDR2 sequences are MNHNS and SASEGT. This CDR3 is built from 18 residues. V shed 4 bases, J shed 5 bases, and the junction held 17 bases outside the gene matches. CDR3 DNA sequence: TGTGCCAGCAGTGGTTCCGGGACAGGGATAGGGGTAGGATATGGCTACACCTTC. This sequence encodes CASSGSGTGIGVGYGYTF.

The chain has TRBV18 and TRBJ2-7, with D perhaps being TRBD1 or TRBD2 (5 bases each). V was clipped by 4 bases and J by 3 bases, with 10 bases between them. The germline CDR1 and CDR2 sequences are KGHSH and LQKENI. The CDR3 totals 13 residues. The CDR3 sequence is CASSLGPSYEQYF. In DNA, the CDR3 is TGTGCCAGCTCACTGGGACCGAGCTACGAGCAGTACTTC.

The gene calls are TRBV6-5 and TRBJ2-7; TRBD1 aligns across 7 bases. The CDR3 totals 16 residues. CDR1 and CDR2 (germline): MNHEY, SVGAGI. V gave up 0 bases and J gave up 4 bases; unmatched junction bases: 9. DNA of the CDR3: TGTGCCAGCAGTTACTCGGTACAGGGGATGTGGTACGAGCAGTACTTC. Its protein is CASSYSVQGMWYEQYF.

The chain is built from TRBV20-1 and TRBJ2-2; D uncertain. This CDR3 spans 10 amino acids. Between the trimmed V and J ends, which lost 6 bases and 8 bases, there was a span of 7 bases. Germline CDR1 and CDR2: DFQATT and SNEGSKA (reference sequence). This CDR3 reads CSAPRGELFF. In DNA, the CDR3 is TGCAGTGCCCCCAGGGGGGAGCTGTTTTTT.

The CDR3 reads CAIRDPGPNSPLHF. As DNA, the CDR3 is TGTGCCATCAGAGACCCGGGCCCAAATTCACCCCTCCACTTT. The J gene is TRBJ1-6, the V gene TRBV10-3; D unclear. The CDR3 runs to 14 residues. The V and J ends lost 6 bases and 7 bases respectively, with 13 bases between them. CDR1 and CDR2 from the germline V gene are ENHRY and SYGVKD.